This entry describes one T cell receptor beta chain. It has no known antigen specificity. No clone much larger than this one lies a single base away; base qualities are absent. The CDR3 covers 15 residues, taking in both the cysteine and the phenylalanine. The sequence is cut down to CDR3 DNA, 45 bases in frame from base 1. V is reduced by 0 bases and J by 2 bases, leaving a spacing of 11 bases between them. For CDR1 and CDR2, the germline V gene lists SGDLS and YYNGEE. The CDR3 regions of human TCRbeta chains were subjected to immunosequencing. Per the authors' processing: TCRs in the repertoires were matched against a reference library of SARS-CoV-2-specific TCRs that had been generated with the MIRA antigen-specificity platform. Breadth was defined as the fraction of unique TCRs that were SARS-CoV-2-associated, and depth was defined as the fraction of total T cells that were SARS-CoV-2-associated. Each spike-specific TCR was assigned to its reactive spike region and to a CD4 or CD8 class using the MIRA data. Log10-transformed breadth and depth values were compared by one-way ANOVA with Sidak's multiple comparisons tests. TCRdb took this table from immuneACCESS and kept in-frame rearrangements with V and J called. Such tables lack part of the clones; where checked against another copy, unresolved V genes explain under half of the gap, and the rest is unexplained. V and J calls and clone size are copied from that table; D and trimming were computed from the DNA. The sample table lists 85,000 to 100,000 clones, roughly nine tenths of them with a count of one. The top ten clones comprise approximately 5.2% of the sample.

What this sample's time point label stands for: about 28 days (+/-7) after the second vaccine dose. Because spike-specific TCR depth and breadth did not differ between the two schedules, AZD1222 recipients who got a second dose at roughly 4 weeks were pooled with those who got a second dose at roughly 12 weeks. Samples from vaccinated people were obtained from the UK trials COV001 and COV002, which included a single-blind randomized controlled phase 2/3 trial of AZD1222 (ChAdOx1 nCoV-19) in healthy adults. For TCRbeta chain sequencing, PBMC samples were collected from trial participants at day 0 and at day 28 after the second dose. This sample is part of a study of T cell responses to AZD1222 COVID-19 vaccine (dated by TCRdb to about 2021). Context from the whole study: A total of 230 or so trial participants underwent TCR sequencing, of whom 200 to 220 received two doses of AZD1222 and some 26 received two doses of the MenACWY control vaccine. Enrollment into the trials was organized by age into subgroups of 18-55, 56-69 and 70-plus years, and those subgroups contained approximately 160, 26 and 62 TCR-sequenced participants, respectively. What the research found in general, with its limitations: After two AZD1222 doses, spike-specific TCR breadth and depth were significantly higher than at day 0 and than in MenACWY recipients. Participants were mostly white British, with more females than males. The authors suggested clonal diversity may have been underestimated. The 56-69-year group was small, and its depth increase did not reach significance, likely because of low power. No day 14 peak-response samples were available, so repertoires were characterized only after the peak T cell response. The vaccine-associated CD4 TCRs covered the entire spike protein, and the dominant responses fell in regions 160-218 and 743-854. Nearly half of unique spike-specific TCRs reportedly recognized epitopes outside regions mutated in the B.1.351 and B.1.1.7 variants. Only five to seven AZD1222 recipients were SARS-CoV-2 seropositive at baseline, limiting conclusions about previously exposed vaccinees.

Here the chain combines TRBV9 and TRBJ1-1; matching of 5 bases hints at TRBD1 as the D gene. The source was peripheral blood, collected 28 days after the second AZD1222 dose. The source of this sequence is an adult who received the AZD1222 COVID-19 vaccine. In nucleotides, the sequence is TGTGCCAGCAGCGTAGCCGCCGGGACCAACACTGAAGCTTTCTTT. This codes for CASSVAAGTNTEAFF.